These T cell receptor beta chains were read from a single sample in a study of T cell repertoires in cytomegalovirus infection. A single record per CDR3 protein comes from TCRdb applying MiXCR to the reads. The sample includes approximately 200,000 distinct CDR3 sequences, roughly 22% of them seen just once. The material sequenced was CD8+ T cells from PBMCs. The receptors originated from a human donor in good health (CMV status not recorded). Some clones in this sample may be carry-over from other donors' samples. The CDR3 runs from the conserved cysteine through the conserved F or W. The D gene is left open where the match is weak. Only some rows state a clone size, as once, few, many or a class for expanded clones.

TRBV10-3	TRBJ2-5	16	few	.	TGTGCCATCAGTGAGTCGAAGGGGACCGCCGGGGAGACCCAGTACTTC	CAISESKGTAGETQYF
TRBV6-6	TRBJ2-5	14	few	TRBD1	TGTGCCAGCGCCTTAAGACAGGGTAAAGAGACCCAGTACTTC	CASALRQGKETQYF
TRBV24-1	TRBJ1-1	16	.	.	TGTGCCACCAGTGTGAGAAGGGGTAAGTGGGACACTGAAGCTTTCTTT	CATSVRRGKWDTEAFF
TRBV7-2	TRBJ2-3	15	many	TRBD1	TGTGCCAGCAGTCCGACAGGGTTTGTGTCAGATACGCAGTATTTT	CASSPTGFVSDTQYF
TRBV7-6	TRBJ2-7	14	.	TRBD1	TGTGCCAGCAGCTCTTACAGGGGGCCGTACGAGCAGTACTTC	CASSSYRGPYEQYF
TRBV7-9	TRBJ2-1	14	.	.	TGTGCCAGCGGGGGGGGCTCAGGCTACAATGAGCAGTTCTTC	CASGGGSGYNEQFF
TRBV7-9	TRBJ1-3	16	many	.	TGTGCCAGCAGCTTAGTGGCGGGGACACCGGGAAACACCATATATTTT	CASSLVAGTPGNTIYF
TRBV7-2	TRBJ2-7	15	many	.	TGTGCCAGCAGCTTAGACCCGGACGGGTCCTACGAGCAGTACTTC	CASSLDPDGSYEQYF
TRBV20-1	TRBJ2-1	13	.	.	TGCAGTGCTAGCTCGGGAATCTACAATGAGCAGTTCTTC	CSASSGIYNEQFF
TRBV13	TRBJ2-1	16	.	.	TGTGCCAGCAGCACGGGTGGGTTCAGCTCCTACAATGAGCAGTTCTTC	CASSTGGFSSYNEQFF
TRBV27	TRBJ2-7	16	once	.	TGTGCCAGCAGTTTATCGGCGGGACATCTAGGCTACGAGCAGTACTTC	CASSLSAGHLGYEQYF
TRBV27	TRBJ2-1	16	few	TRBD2	TGTGCCAGCAGTCCGCTAGCGGTAAATACCTACAATGAGCAGTTCTTC	CASSPLAVNTYNEQFF